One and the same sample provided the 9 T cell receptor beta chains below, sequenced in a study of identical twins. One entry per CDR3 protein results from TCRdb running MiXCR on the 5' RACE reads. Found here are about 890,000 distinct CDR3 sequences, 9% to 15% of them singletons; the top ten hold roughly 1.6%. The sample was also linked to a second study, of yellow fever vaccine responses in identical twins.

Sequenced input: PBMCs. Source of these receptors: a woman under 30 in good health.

CDR3 loop: CASSPLLGTGVEAFF. In DNA form, the CDR3 reads TGTGCCAGCAGTCCCTTACTCGGGACAGGGGTTGAAGCTTTCTTT. The chain has TRBV6-1 and TRBJ1-1; TRBD1 aligns across 10 bases. V lost 5 bases and J lost 7; bases outside the gene matches: 10. The CDR3 consists of 15 residues. Germline-derived CDR1 and CDR2 are MNHNS and SASEGT.

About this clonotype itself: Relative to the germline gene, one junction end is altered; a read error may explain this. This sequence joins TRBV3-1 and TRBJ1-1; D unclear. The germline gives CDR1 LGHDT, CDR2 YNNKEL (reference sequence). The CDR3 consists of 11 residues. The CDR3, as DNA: TGTGCCAGCAGCCAGCGGTTTTTCCTGAGTTTT. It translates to CASSQRFFLSF.

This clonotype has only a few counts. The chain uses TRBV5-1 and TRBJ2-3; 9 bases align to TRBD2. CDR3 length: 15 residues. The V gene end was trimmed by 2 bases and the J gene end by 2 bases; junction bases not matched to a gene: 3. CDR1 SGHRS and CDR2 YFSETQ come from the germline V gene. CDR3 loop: CASSFPSGTTDTQYF. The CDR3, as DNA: TGCGCCAGCAGCTTCCCTAGCGGGACCACAGATACGCAGTATTTT.

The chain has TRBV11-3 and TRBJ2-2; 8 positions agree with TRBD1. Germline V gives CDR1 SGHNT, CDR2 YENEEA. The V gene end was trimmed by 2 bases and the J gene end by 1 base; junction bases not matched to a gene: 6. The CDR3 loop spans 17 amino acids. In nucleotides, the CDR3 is TGTGCCAGCAGCTTACTGGCACAGGGGGGGAACACCGGGGAGCTGTTTTTT. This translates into CASSLLAQGGNTGELFF.

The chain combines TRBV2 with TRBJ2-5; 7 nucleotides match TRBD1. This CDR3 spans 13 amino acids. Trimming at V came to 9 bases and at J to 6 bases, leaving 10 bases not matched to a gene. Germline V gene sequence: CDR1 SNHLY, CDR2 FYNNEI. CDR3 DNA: TGTGCCAGAGAACCTGAACAGGGGCAGACCCAGTACTTC. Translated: CAREPEQGQTQYF.

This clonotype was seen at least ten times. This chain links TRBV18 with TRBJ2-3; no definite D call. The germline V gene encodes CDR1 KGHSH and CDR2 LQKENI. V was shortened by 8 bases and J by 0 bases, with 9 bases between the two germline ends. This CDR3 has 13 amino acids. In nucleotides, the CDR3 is TGTGCCAGCAGTCCCCCTAGCACAGATACGCAGTATTTT. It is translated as CASSPPSTDTQYF.

The CDR3 DNA reads TGTGCCAGCTCACCCCTATCGGACATGAACACTGAAGCTTTCTTT. It specifies CASSPLSDMNTEAFF. This chain uses TRBV18 with TRBJ1-1; possibly TRBD1 for D (5 bases). This CDR3 region has 15 residues. Germline V gene data show CDR1 as KGHSH and CDR2 as LQKENI. V lost 3 bases and J lost 0, with 11 bases in between. Looking up the rest from reference TRBV18 and TRBJ1-1 gives the full variable domain: NAGVMQNPRHLVRRRGQEARLRCSPMKGHSHVYWYRQLPEEGLKFMVYLQKENIIDESGMPKERFSAEFPKEGPSILRIQQVVRGDSAAYFCASSPLSDMNTEAFFGQGTRLTVV.

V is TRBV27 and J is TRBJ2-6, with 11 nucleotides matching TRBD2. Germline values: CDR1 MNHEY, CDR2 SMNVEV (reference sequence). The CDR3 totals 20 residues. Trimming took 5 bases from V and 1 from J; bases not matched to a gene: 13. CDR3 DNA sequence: TGTGCCAGCAGTCTGCAGGTAGCGGGAGGGCCCGTTTCTGGGGCCAACGTCCTGACTTTC. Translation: CASSLQVAGGPVSGANVLTF.

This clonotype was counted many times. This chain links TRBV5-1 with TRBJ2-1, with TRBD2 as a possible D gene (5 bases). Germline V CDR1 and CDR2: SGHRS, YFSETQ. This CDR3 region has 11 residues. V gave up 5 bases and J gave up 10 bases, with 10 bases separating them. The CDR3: CASRVEGEQFF. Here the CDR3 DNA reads TGCGCCAGCAGAGTCGAGGGAGAGCAGTTCTTC.